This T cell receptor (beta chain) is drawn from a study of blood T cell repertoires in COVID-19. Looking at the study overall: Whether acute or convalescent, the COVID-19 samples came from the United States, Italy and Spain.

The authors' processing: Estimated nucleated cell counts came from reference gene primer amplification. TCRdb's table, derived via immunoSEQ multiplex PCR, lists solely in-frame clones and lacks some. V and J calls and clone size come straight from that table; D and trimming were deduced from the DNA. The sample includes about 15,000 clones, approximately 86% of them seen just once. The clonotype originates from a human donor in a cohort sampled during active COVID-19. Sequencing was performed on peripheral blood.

As DNA, the CDR3 is TGTGCCAGCAGCGTAGCCGGGAGCACAGATACGCAGTATTTT. This translates into CASSVAGSTDTQYF. The gene calls are TRBV9 and TRBJ2-3; unclear D gene. In germline, CDR1 is SGDLS, CDR2 YYNGEE. This CDR3 has 14 amino acids. V was cut by 0 bases and J by 0 bases, with 5 bases left in between. Drawing the rest from reference TRBV9 and TRBJ2-3, the complete variable domain is DSGVTQTPKHLITATGQRVTLRCSPRSGDLSVYWYQQSLDQGLQFLIQYYNGEERAKGNILERFSAQQFPDLHSELNLSSLELGDSALYFCASSVAGSTDTQYFGPGTRLTVL.